This TCR beta chain was obtained from a study of blood T cell repertoires in COVID-19. Overall study: There were acute and convalescent COVID-19 samples, and they came from the United States, Italy and Spain.

Individuals drawn from 20 to 25 US areas were about 18 to 89 years old. Researchers sorted participants into cohorts using their self-reported clinical history. Germline V CDR1 and CDR2: LNHDA, SQIVND (reference sequence). The CDR3 is 16 amino acids. V was cut by 4 bases and J by 2 bases, with 18 bases left in between. This clone was counted ten times or more. Method: immunoSEQ multiplex PCR; TCRdb's copy keeps in-frame clones and lacks some. The table has about 200,000 clones, roughly 85% seen once. The V call is TRBV19, the J call TRBJ2-7, with D possibly TRBD1 on 6 matching bases. The source is a middle-aged woman with acute COVID-19. Specimen: PBMCs or T cells enriched from blood (not recorded which). The DNA for the CDR3 is TGTGCCAGTAGTACCCCCGCTCAGGGGCCCCCCTACGAGCAGTACTTC. It yields the protein CASSTPAQGPPYEQYF.